The present entry profiles one T cell receptor beta chain with its context. V was shortened by 4 bases and J by 5 bases, with 14 bases between the two germline ends. The germline gives CDR1 KGHSH, CDR2 LQKENI. The CDR3 sequence is 15 residues long. The data were taken from a study of PD-L1 blockade in urothelial cancer. Generated by immunoSEQ multiplex PCR, the TCRdb table keeps only in-frame clones and is missing some. The table includes about 73,000 clones, less than 90% detected once. The material was PBMCs, obtained around atezolizumab (anti-PD-L1) treatment. The chain combines TRBV18 with TRBJ2-2; the D gene is possibly TRBD2 (7 bases). This TCR derives from a man aged 55 to 70 with urothelial cancer. CDR3 residues: CASSRSRGGTGELFF. The CDR3 nucleotides read TGTGCCAGCTCACGTTCCAGGGGAGGGACCGGGGAGCTGTTTTTT.